Below, one T cell receptor (beta chain) is given with its context. Its target is unknown. Researchers prepared the TCRbeta library using unique molecular identifiers, the study reports. TCRdb passed the PCR reads through MiXCR, listing each CDR3 protein once. The sample yields 400,000 to 450,000 distinct CDR3 sequences, approximately 41% seen once. This sample was included in a study of T-cell reconstitution after alpha-beta-depleted transplantation in children. Germline assignment: CDR1 MNHEY and CDR2 SVGAGI. The CDR3 totals 16 residues. Trimming removed 4 bases at V and 0 bases at J, with 15 bases between. General study findings and limits: There were reportedly several hundred expanded graft clones from which alpha-beta T cells came about two months after transplant. Surviving recipient T cells and thymic progenitors underlay high day-60 TCRbeta diversity in some patients.

The sequence derives from a girl aged 2-10 years with aplastic anemia, due to receive a stem cell transplant. The source material was PBMCs, sampled before TCRalphabeta/CD19-depleted stem cell transplant. This chain joins TRBV6-5 and TRBJ1-2, with D unresolved. In nucleotides, the CDR3 is TGTGCCAGCAGTTTCATGGGAGCTACAACTAACTATGGCTACACCTTC. It codes for CASSFMGATTNYGYTF.